These 14 T cell receptor beta chains were sequenced from one sample in a study of blood T cell repertoires in COVID-19. Profiling relied on immunoSEQ multiplex PCR, and the TCRdb table lists in-frame clones only, not all of them. Among 120,000 or so clones listed, approximately 87% were seen once. The sequencing input was peripheral blood. The receptors originated from a man between 45 and 60 years old with acute or convalescent COVID-19.

The chain uses TRBV20-1 and TRBJ1-5, with D unresolved. Trimming removed 3 bases at V and 1 base at J, with 10 bases between. Germline V gives CDR1 DFQATT, CDR2 SNEGSKA (reference sequence). This CDR3 is built from 14 residues. DNA of the CDR3: TGCAGTGCTAGTGTGCGGGGAAGCAATCAGCCCCAGCATTTT. This codes for CSASVRGSNQPQHF.

V and J are TRBV4-3 and TRBJ2-3; perhaps TRBD1 as D (6 bases). The CDR3 runs 15 residues. V lost 0 bases to trimming and J lost 5 bases, with 12 bases between them. Per germline, CDR1 LGHNA and CDR2 YSLEER. DNA for the CDR3: TGCGCCAGCAGCCAAGACTGGGGGCGAGGAGATACGCAGTATTTT. It translates to CASSQDWGRGDTQYF.

The rearrangement uses TRBV27 and TRBJ2-7; 10 nucleotides line up with TRBD2. J was trimmed by 3 bases and V by 2 bases; bases with no gene match: 7. The CDR3 has 16 residues. Germline loops: CDR1 MNHEY, CDR2 SMNVEV (reference sequence). In DNA form, the CDR3 reads TGTGCCAGCAGTTTAACTACCGGGACTAGCGTCTACGAGCAGTACTTC. It codes for CASSLTTGTSVYEQYF.

The sample holds a few counts of this clone. The chain recombines TRBV7-2 with TRBJ2-1; D is possibly TRBD2 (5 bases). Germline V gene lookup returns CDR1 SGHTA and CDR2 FQGNSA. V lost 3 bases and J 9 bases, leaving 12 bases between the germline ends. This CDR3 has 13 amino acids. The chain's CDR3 is CASSLAPRGEQFF. CDR3 sequence (DNA): TGTGCCAGCAGCTTGGCCCCCCGGGGTGAGCAGTTCTTC.

The rearrangement links TRBV2 to TRBJ1-5; TRBD1 agrees at 7 bases. Germline CDR1 reads SNHLY; CDR2 reads FYNNEI. The V segment lost 6 bases and the J segment 5 bases; nucleotides outside the gene matches: 7. The CDR3 spans 14 residues. The CDR3 sequence is CASSARDSDQPQHF. CDR3 bases: TGTGCCAGCAGCGCCCGGGACAGCGATCAGCCCCAGCATTTT.

The V gene is TRBV4-1, the J gene TRBJ1-5, with 10 nucleotides matching TRBD1. V shed 0 bases and J 7 bases; nucleotides not matched to a gene: 12. This CDR3 is 18 amino acids long. Germline lookup yields CDR1 MGHRA and CDR2 YSYEKL. The CDR3 sequence: CASSQDGLGDRGRQPQHF. The DNA for the CDR3 is TGCGCCAGCAGCCAAGACGGCCTAGGGGACAGGGGACGACAGCCCCAGCATTTT.

This chain connects TRBV9 to TRBJ2-2, with D maybe TRBD2 (6 bases). V gave up 0 bases and J gave up 7 bases, with 10 bases separating them. CDR3 length: 14 amino acids. Germline CDR1 is SGDLS and CDR2 is YYNGEE. The CDR3: CASSVALGGGELFF. The CDR3 DNA follows: TGTGCCAGCAGCGTAGCTCTGGGGGGCGGGGAGCTGTTTTTT.

This clone was found once. This rearrangement joins TRBV6-5 to TRBJ1-2, with unresolved D. V lost 7 bases, J lost 2 bases, and 17 bases lay in between. The CDR3 has 15 residues. Germline CDR1 MNHEY, CDR2 SVGAGI. This CDR3 is CASTPFYAGNYGYTF. The CDR3 DNA follows: TGTGCCAGCACCCCGTTTTACGCGGGGAACTATGGCTACACCTTC.

CDR3 DNA: TGTGCCAGCAGTCCGGGTGGGACTAGCACAGATACGCAGTATTTT. It specifies CASSPGGTSTDTQYF. The V gene is TRBV28, the J gene TRBJ2-3, with a tentative D call TRBD2 (6 bases). Germline assignment: CDR1 MDHEN and CDR2 SYDVKM. The CDR3 runs 15 residues. V gave up 5 bases and J gave up 0 bases, with 12 bases separating them.

The chain couples TRBV27 to TRBJ1-5; D uncertain. From germline, CDR1 is MNHEY and CDR2 SMNVEV (reference sequence). The CDR3 covers 16 residues. V was pared by 3 bases and J by 0 bases, with 12 bases between. Here the CDR3 reads CASSLEGRYSNQPQHF. The CDR3 DNA reads as TGTGCCAGCAGTTTGGAAGGGAGATATAGCAATCAGCCCCAGCATTTT.

The chain couples TRBV6-6 to TRBJ2-5, with a tentative D call TRBD2 (7 bases). CDR1 is MNHNY and CDR2 is SVGAGI in the germline V gene (reference sequence). CDR3 size: 14 residues. Trimming took 2 bases from V and 2 from J, leaving 9 bases between them. The CDR3 reads CASSYRGGQETQYF. The CDR3 nucleotides read TGTGCCAGCAGTTACAGGGGGGGGCAAGAGACCCAGTACTTC.

A single count supports this clone. The rearrangement links TRBV5-4 to TRBJ1-3; maybe TRBD1 (5 bases). CDR1 is SGHNT and CDR2 is YYREEE in the germline V gene (reference sequence). The CDR3 loop spans 15 amino acids. V was trimmed by 0 bases and J by 2 bases, leaving 9 bases between them. CDR3 residues: CASSLGPGTGNTIYF. CDR3 coding DNA: TGTGCCAGCAGCTTGGGCCCAGGGACTGGAAACACCATATATTTT.

The chain carries TRBV5-6 and TRBJ2-7, with a tentative D call TRBD1 (6 bases). CDR3 length: 14 residues. The ends were cut back, 4 bases at V and 0 bases at J, with 11 bases in the middle. Germline CDR1 is SGHDT and CDR2 is YYEEEE. The CDR3, as DNA: TGTGCCAGCAGCCCCAGGGGACCCTCCTACGAGCAGTACTTC. It translates to CASSPRGPSYEQYF.

The chain links TRBV7-2 to TRBJ1-4; D not resolved. V was trimmed by 4 bases and J by 7 bases, leaving 10 bases between them. The germline V gene has CDR1 SGHTA and CDR2 FQGNSA. The CDR3 runs to 13 residues. The CDR3 region has the DNA TGTGCCAGCAGCTCCTGGCCGGGTGAAAAACTGTTTTTT. Translation gives CASSSWPGEKLFF.